Shown below are 28 T cell receptor beta chains from a single sample sequenced in a study of T cell responses to AZD1222 COVID-19 vaccine. Sequenced by immunoSEQ multiplex PCR; TCRdb stores in-frame clones only, minus some. The sample has more than 150,000 clones, 70% to 90% seen once. Sequencing used peripheral blood, obtained on day 0 of AZD1222 vaccination. The receptors shown here come from an adult in good health.

As concerns this clone: A junction end diverges from the germline sequence, so it may reflect a read error. This sequence joins TRBV18 and TRBJ2-6; 11 bases agree with TRBD2. Germline assignment: CDR1 KGHSH and CDR2 LQKENI. The CDR3 has 19 residues. This CDR3 reads CASSPRLAGPTSWANVLTF. CDR3 nucleotide sequence: TGTGCCAGCTCACCTAGACTAGCGGGGCCCACCTCTTGGGCCAACGTCCTGACTTTC.

The CDR3 DNA reads as TGTGCCAGCAGCCCCTCGACACCCAATACGCAGTATTTT. It specifies CASSPSTPNTQYF. The chain links TRBV12-3 or TRBV12-4 to TRBJ2-3; D is unclear. The CDR3 sequence is 13 residues long. Trimming pared 6 bases from V and 7 bases from J, leaving 14 bases between.

V usage is TRBV3-1 (or the pseudogene TRBV3-2) and J usage is TRBJ2-7, with D perhaps being TRBD1 or TRBD2 (6 bases each). Germline CDR1 reads LGHDT; CDR2 reads YNNKEL (reference sequence). This CDR3 contains 15 residues. V lost 0 bases and J lost 1, with 10 bases in between. CDR3 sequence (DNA): TGTGCCAGCAGCCAAGAAGGGGGGCTGTCCTACGAGCAGTACTTC. This encodes CASSQEGGLSYEQYF.

The chain carries TRBV28 and TRBJ1-6; no clear D. V gave up 6 bases and J gave up 9 bases, with 12 bases separating them. The CDR3 extends over 13 amino acids. The germline V gene has CDR1 MDHEN and CDR2 SYDVKM. The CDR3 protein is CASRSQTGSPLHF. In nucleotides, the CDR3 is TGTGCCAGCAGAAGTCAAACGGGTTCACCCCTCCACTTT.

This clone was observed at least ten times. The chain is built from TRBV6-4 and TRBJ2-3; D unclear. The CDR3 sequence is 13 residues long. V was clipped by 4 bases and J by 0 bases, with 5 bases between them. Germline values: CDR1 MRHNA, CDR2 SNTAGT. The CDR3 is CASSAASTDTQYF. CDR3 bases: TGTGCCAGCAGTGCAGCTAGCACAGATACGCAGTATTTT.

The gene calls are TRBV4-1 and TRBJ2-7; D remains unclear. This CDR3 has 13 residues. V lost 2 bases, J lost 3 bases, and 8 bases lay in between. The germline CDR1 and CDR2 sequences are MGHRA and YSYEKL. CDR3 region: CASSQSSFYEQYF. CDR3 DNA: TGCGCCAGCAGCCAAAGTTCCTTCTACGAGCAGTACTTC.

The chain carries TRBV5-5 and TRBJ1-5, with D possibly being TRBD1 (6 bases). The CDR3 has 15 amino acids. Germline loops: CDR1 SGHKS, CDR2 YYEKEE (reference sequence). V gave up 4 bases and J gave up 3 bases, with 14 bases separating them. CDR3 sequence (DNA): TGTGCCAGCAGCCAGGGGCCGTCTACCAATCAGCCCCAGCATTTT. Translation gives CASSQGPSTNQPQHF.

CDR3 sequence reads: CASSRTGGKETQYF. CDR3 coding DNA: TGTGCCAGCAGCCGGACAGGGGGTAAAGAGACCCAGTACTTC. The chain links TRBV6-6 to TRBJ2-5; 10 bases are shared with TRBD1. This CDR3 is built from 14 residues. From germline, CDR1 is MNHNY and CDR2 SVGAGI (reference sequence). V dropped 6 bases and J dropped 3; count of bases not matched to a gene: 4.

The CDR3 protein is CASSVEWGFDTEAFF. CDR3 sequence (DNA): TGTGCCAGCAGCGTAGAGTGGGGATTCGACACTGAAGCTTTCTTT. The chain employs TRBV9 and TRBJ1-1; the D is unclear. Germline-derived CDR1 and CDR2 are SGDLS and YYNGEE. The CDR3 sequence is 15 residues long. V lost 0 bases and J 3 bases, leaving 12 bases between the germline ends.

This clone appeared a few times. This rearrangement joins TRBV27 to TRBJ1-2, with a possible D match to TRBD1 (5 bases). Trimming left V 4 bases short and J 1 base short, with 10 bases between. Germline V gene lookup returns CDR1 MNHEY and CDR2 SMNVEV (reference sequence). This CDR3 is built from 14 residues. CDR3 DNA sequence: TGTGCCAGCAGTTCCGGGGCCCTTAACTATGGCTACACCTTC. As protein: CASSSGALNYGYTF.

V is TRBV28 and J is TRBJ2-2, with a tentative D call TRBD2 (6 bases). CDR1 MDHEN and CDR2 SYDVKM come from the germline V gene. The CDR3 has 15 amino acids. V lost 3 bases, J lost 2 bases, and 10 bases lay in between. The CDR3 nucleotides read TGTGCCAGCAGTTTCCGAGGACTAAACACCGGGGAGCTGTTTTTT. This sequence encodes CASSFRGLNTGELFF.

The chain recombines TRBV9 with TRBJ2-2; a weak D match, TRBD1 (5 bases). The ends were cut back, 5 bases at V and 5 bases at J, with 10 bases in the middle. This CDR3 comprises 13 residues. Per the germline V gene, CDR1 is SGDLS and CDR2 is YYNGEE. In DNA, the CDR3 is TGTGCCAGCAGTCCCCAGGGAACCGGGGAGCTGTTTTTT. Translation gives CASSPQGTGELFF.

The J gene is TRBJ1-6, the V gene TRBV6-5; no reliable D call. This CDR3 has 15 amino acids. V lost 7 bases, J lost 6 bases, and 16 bases lay in between. The V gene's germline CDR1 is MNHEY and CDR2 SVGAGI. The CDR3, as DNA: TGTGCCAGCAAATCGGACGCCCTCGGTAATTCACCCCTCCACTTT. Its translation is CASKSDALGNSPLHF.

The chain employs TRBV9 and TRBJ1-4; D may be TRBD1 (5 bases). Trimming took 4 bases from V and 4 from J, leaving 14 bases between them. Germline V CDR1 and CDR2: SGDLS, YYNGEE. The length of the CDR3 is 15 residues. The chain's CDR3 is CASSLNDRGNEKLFF. CDR3 coding DNA: TGTGCCAGCAGCCTAAATGACAGAGGTAATGAAAAACTGTTTTTT.

The V gene is TRBV28, the J gene TRBJ2-7; 7 bases match TRBD1. V was pared by 7 bases and J by 0 bases, with 12 bases of the junction left unmatched. The CDR3 is 16 residues long. The germline V gene has CDR1 MDHEN and CDR2 SYDVKM. CDR3 loop: CASIGQEKRSSYEQYF. DNA for the CDR3: TGTGCCAGCATAGGACAGGAAAAAAGGAGCTCCTACGAGCAGTACTTC.

The rearrangement uses TRBV28 and TRBJ1-4, with D possibly being TRBD1 (6 bases). Trimming removed 3 bases from V and 1 base from J, with 12 bases in between. Germline values: CDR1 MDHEN, CDR2 SYDVKM. The CDR3 is made up of 16 amino acids. The CDR3 sequence is CASSLRGAVTNEKLFF. CDR3 nucleotides: TGTGCCAGCAGTTTGAGGGGGGCCGTAACTAATGAAAAACTGTTTTTT.

This clone has just one count. The chain couples TRBV2 to TRBJ2-3, with D perhaps matching TRBD1 (5 bases). The V end was cut by 7 bases, the J end by 4 bases, with 9 bases between. Germline CDR1 SNHLY, CDR2 FYNNEI. The CDR3 runs 12 residues. The CDR3 spells CASTQTADTQYF. In DNA, the CDR3 is TGTGCCAGCACCCAGACAGCAGATACGCAGTATTTT.

In its sample, this clone was seen a few times. V is TRBV5-8 and J is TRBJ2-2; 8 nucleotides line up with TRBD1. Germline V gene data show CDR1 as SGHTS and CDR2 as YDEGEE. The CDR3 totals 18 residues. V trimming: 4 bases; J trimming: 4 bases; junction bases outside the gene matches: 15. The CDR3 bases are TGTGCCAGCAGCCGTGGACAGGGAGGAACATTTCGCACCGGGGAGCTGTTTTTT. This codes for CASSRGQGGTFRTGELFF.

The J gene is TRBJ2-1, the V gene TRBV6-5, with 11 bases lining up with TRBD2. Germline assignment: CDR1 MNHEY and CDR2 SVGAGI. The CDR3 is 13 amino acids. With 10 bases clipped from V and 5 bases from J, the junction kept 4 bases outside the gene matches. In DNA, the CDR3 is TGTGCCACCAGACTAGCGGGGAACAATGAGCAGTTCTTC. Translated: CATRLAGNNEQFF.

This chain joins TRBV7-9 and TRBJ1-5; D call uncertain. Germline V gives CDR1 SEHNR, CDR2 FQNEAQ (reference sequence). This CDR3 is 15 amino acids long. The ends were cut back, 0 bases at V and 2 bases at J, with 8 bases in the middle. This chain's CDR3 is CASSLAGNGNQPQHF. CDR3 DNA sequence: TGTGCCAGCAGCTTAGCTGGGAACGGCAATCAGCCCCAGCATTTT.

This sequence joins TRBV9 and TRBJ2-3; D gene uncertain. V lost 0 bases and J 1 base, leaving 12 bases between the germline ends. The CDR3 spans 16 residues. Germline V lookup: CDR1 SGDLS, CDR2 YYNGEE. CDR3 nucleotide sequence: TGTGCCAGCAGCGTAGATGGGCCCTTGGGCACAGATACGCAGTATTTT. Its protein product is CASSVDGPLGTDTQYF.

J is TRBJ1-2 and V is TRBV2; 7 nucleotides align to TRBD1. The CDR3 length is 13 residues. Germline CDR1 SNHLY, CDR2 FYNNEI. J was trimmed by 9 bases and V by 2 bases; bases with no gene match: 6. The CDR3 DNA sequence: TGTGCCAGCAGTGAAAGGGAACAGGGGAGCTACACCTTC. This codes for CASSEREQGSYTF.

The chain has TRBV19 and TRBJ1-2; D gene ambiguous. Germline V gene sequence: CDR1 LNHDA, CDR2 SQIVND (reference sequence). The germline V and J ends were trimmed by 7 bases and 4 bases, with 16 bases remaining between them. There are 14 residues in the CDR3. As DNA, the CDR3 is TGTGCCAGTAATGGAAACGATCCATTCTATGGCTACACCTTC. This codes for CASNGNDPFYGYTF.

This clone was detected only a few times. The chain couples TRBV2 to TRBJ2-1; D uncertain. This CDR3 spans 13 amino acids. Germline values: CDR1 SNHLY, CDR2 FYNNEI. V was clipped by 4 bases and J by 7 bases, with 11 bases between them. The CDR3 loop is CASSVFLRNEQFF. CDR3 coding DNA: TGTGCCAGCAGTGTGTTTCTGAGGAATGAGCAGTTCTTC. The whole variable domain, filled in from reference TRBV2 and TRBJ2-1, reads EPEVTQTPSHQVTQMGQEVILRCVPISNHLYFYWYRQILGQKVEFLVSFYNNEISEKSEIFDDQFSVERPDGSNFTLKIRSTKLEDSAMYFCASSVFLRNEQFFGPGTRLTVL.

V gene TRBV5-4 combines with J gene TRBJ2-7, with D possibly being TRBD1 (6 bases). In germline, CDR1 is SGHNT, CDR2 YYREEE (reference sequence). Trimming removed 0 bases at V and 0 bases at J, with 10 bases between. This CDR3 comprises 15 residues. For the CDR3, the DNA is TGTGCCAGCAGCTTGGTTCAGGGGACCTCCTACGAGCAGTACTTC. It translates to CASSLVQGTSYEQYF.

The DNA for the CDR3 is TGCGCCAGCAGCCGGGCAGGGGCCCGGGATTCACCCCTCCACTTT. This codes for CASSRAGARDSPLHF. This sequence joins TRBV4-1 and TRBJ1-6, with D perhaps TRBD1 (6 bases). Trimming took 4 bases from V and 8 from J, leaving 15 bases between them. Germline lookup yields CDR1 MGHRA and CDR2 YSYEKL. The CDR3 is 15 amino acids.

V and J are TRBV4-2 and TRBJ2-1, with 7 bases that match TRBD1. CDR3 length: 17 amino acids. CDR1 and CDR2 from the germline V gene are LGHNA and YNFKEQ. The ends lost 0 bases at V and 9 bases at J; junction bases unmatched: 14. The CDR3: CASSQDRAGGPSGEQFF. The DNA for the CDR3 is TGTGCCAGCAGCCAAGACAGGGCAGGGGGTCCATCCGGTGAGCAGTTCTTC.

This clone was observed a few times. V usage is TRBV9 and J usage is TRBJ2-7; no definite D call. V lost 0 bases, J lost 3 bases, and 10 bases lay in between. The CDR3 length is 14 residues. The germline gives CDR1 SGDLS, CDR2 YYNGEE. CDR3 sequence reads: CASSVDLHNYEQYF. As DNA, the CDR3 is TGTGCCAGCAGCGTAGACCTACATAACTACGAGCAGTACTTC.